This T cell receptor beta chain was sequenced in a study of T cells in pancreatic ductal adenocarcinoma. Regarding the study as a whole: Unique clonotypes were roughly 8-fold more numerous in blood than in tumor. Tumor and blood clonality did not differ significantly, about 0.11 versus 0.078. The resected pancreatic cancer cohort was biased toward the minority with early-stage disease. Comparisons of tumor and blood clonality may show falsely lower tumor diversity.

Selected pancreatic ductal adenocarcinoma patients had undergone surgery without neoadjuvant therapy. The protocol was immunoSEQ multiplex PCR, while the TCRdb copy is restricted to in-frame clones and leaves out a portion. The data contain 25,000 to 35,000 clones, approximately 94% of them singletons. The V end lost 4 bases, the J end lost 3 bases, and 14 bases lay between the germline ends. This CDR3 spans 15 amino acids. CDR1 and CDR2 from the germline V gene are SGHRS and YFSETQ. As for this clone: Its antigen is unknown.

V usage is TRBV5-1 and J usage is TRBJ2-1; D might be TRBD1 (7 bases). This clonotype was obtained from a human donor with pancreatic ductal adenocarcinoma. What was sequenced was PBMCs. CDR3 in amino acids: CASSGGTEFYNEQFF. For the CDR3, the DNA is TGCGCCAGCAGCGGGGGGACAGAGTTCTACAATGAGCAGTTCTTC. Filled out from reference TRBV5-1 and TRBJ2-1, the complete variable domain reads KAGVTQTPRYLIKTRGQQVTLSCSPISGHRSVSWYQQTPGQGLQFLFEYFSETQRNKGNFPGRFSGRQFSNSRSEMNVSTLELGDSALYLCASSGGTEFYNEQFFGPGTRLTVL.